This T cell receptor (beta chain) is from a study of blood T cells in healthy people across ages. General observations from the study: While age rose, TCR beta diversity per million T cells dropped in a roughly linear way. The study found TCR beta diversity correlated strongly with naive T cell percentage.

Through a sample-barcoded 5' primer and a J-beta primer mix, a second PCR was run for about 6 to 11 cycles. Each TCR beta cDNA got a 12-nucleotide random molecular identifier. Each sample provided no less than 2.5 million CDR3-containing paired-end reads. TCRdb analysed the 5' RACE reads with MiXCR anew, one entry per CDR3 protein. In the table there are some 640,000 distinct CDR3 sequences, about 28% of which are singletons. This CDR3 spans 15 amino acids. Trimming removed 3 bases from V and 2 bases from J, with 13 bases in between. The germline V gene has CDR1 SSHAT and CDR2 FNYEAQ (reference sequence). This clonotype was seen repeatedly, ten times or more. What it binds is not known.

The sequencing input was blood. V gene TRBV7-7 combines with J gene TRBJ1-2; a possible D gene is TRBD1 (6 bases). The sequence derives from a woman of 80 years or more in good health. CDR3 sequence (DNA): TGTGCCAGCAGCTTTCTTCCCACAGGGAACTATGGCTACACCTTC. It codes for CASSFLPTGNYGYTF.